This record concerns one T cell receptor beta chain sequence. The target antigen is unknown. V lost 6 bases and J lost 1; bases outside the gene matches: 7. The germline CDR1 and CDR2 sequences are SQVTM and ANQGSEA. The CDR3 is 14 amino acids. These data are taken from a study of cytomegalovirus exposure and HLA in healthy donors. Study-wide findings and caveats: It was assumed in the presence/absence analyses that sequencing depth was roughly uniform across donors. Common viral pathogens seemed, in a later analysis, to connect with several of the most significant clusters. It was confirmed in vitro that a few of the CMV-associated chains were specific for CMV antigens. Differences between HLA loci emerged in a later analysis of TCR association rates, with DRB1 most and HLA-C fewest.

PCR amplification relied on 60 Vbeta primers (plus 13 Jbeta primers). TCRdb's copy holds only in-frame clones and misses some; the assay was immunoSEQ multiplex PCR. Of roughly 130,000 clones listed, 65% to 75% are singletons. This chain links TRBV29-1 with TRBJ2-5, with TRBD2 identical over 8 bases. Sequences were obtained from PBMCs. The clonotype was recovered from a woman between 45 and 65 years old in good health and CMV-seropositive. The CDR3 reads CSVIGLAVQETQYF. The CDR3 DNA reads as TGCAGCGTAATCGGACTAGCTGTCCAAGAGACCCAGTACTTC.